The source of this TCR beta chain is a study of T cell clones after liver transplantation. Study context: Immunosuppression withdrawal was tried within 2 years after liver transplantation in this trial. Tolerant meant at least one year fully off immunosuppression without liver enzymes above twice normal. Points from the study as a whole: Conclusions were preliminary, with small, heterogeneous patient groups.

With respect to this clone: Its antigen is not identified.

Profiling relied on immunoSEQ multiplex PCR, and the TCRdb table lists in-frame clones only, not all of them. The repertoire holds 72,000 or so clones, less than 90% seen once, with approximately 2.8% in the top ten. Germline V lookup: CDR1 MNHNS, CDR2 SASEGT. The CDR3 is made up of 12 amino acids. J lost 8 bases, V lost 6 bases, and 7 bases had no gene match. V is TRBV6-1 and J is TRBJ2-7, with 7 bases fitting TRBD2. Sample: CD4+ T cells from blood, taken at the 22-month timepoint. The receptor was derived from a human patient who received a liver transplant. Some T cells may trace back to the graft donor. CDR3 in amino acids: CASRGLDEQQYF. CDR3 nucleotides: TGTGCCAGCAGAGGACTAGATGAGCAGCAGTACTTC.